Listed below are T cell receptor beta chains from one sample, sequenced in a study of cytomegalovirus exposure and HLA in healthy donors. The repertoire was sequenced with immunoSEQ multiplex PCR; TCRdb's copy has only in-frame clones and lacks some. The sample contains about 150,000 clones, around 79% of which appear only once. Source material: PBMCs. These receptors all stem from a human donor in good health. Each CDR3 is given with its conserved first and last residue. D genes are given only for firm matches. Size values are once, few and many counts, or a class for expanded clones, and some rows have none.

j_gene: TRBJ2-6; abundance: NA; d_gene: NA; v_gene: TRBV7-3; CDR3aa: CASSSLTGANVLTF; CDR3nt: TGTGCCAGCAGCTCCTTAACTGGGGCCAACGTCCTGACTTTC
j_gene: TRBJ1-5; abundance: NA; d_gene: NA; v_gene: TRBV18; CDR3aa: CASVDNPVVQPQHF; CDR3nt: TGTGCCAGCGTTGACAACCCCGTCGTTCAGCCCCAGCATTTT
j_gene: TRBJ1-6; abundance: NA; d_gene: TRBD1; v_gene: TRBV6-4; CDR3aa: CASSADRGPSPLHF; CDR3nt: TGTGCCAGCAGCGCCGACAGGGGGCCCTCACCCCTCCACTTT
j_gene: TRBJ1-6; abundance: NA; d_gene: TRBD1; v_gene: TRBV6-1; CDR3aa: CASSEWTGSNSPLHF; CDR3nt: TGTGCCAGCAGTGAATGGACAGGGTCTAATTCACCCCTCCACTTT
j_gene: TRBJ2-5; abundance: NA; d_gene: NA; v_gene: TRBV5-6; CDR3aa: CASSLRGGETQYF; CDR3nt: TGTGCCAGCAGCTTGAGGGGGGGGGAGACCCAGTACTTC
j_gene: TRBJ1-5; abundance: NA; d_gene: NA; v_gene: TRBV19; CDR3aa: CASLRGGASNQPQHF; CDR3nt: TGTGCCAGTCTTCGGGGGGGGGCCAGCAATCAGCCCCAGCATTTT
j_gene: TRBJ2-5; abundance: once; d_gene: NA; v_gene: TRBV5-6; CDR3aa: CASSLGGGSGEQYF; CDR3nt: TGTGCCAGCAGCTTAGGGGGGGGGTCTGGGGAGCAGTACTTC
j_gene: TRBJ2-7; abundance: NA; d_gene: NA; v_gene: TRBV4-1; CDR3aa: CASSQAWTGAYEQYF; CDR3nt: TGCGCCAGCAGCCAAGCATGGACGGGAGCCTACGAGCAGTACTTC
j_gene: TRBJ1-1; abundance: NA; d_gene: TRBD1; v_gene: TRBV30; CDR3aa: CAWSVSLGTGPFMNTEAFF; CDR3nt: TGTGCCTGGAGTGTATCTTTAGGGACAGGACCGTTTATGAACACTGAAGCTTTCTTT
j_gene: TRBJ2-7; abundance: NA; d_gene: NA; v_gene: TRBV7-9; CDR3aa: CASGASGVEQYF; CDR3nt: TGTGCCAGCGGCGCTTCCGGGGTCGAGCAGTACTTC
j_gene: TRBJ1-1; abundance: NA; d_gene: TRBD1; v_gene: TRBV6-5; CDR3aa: CASSPLPGQKAFF; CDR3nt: TGTGCCAGCAGTCCTCTTCCGGGACAGAAAGCTTTCTTT
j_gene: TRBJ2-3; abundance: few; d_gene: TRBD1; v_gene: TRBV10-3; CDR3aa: CAIGMGQGSTDTQYF; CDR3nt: TGTGCCATCGGAATGGGACAGGGGTCCACAGATACGCAGTATTTT
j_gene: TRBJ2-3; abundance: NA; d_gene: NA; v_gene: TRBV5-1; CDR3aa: CASSFPGSTDTQYF; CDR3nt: TGCGCCAGCAGCTTCCCGGGATCCACAGATACGCAGTATTTT
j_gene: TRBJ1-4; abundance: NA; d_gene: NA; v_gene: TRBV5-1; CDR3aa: CASSLIEAAEANEKLFF; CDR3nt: TGCGCCAGCAGCTTGATTGAGGCGGCGGAAGCAAATGAAAAACTGTTTTTT
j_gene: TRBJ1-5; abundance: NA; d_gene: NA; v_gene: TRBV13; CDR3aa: CASSMRPPQHF; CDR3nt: TGTGCCAGCAGCATGCGGCCGCCCCAGCATTTT
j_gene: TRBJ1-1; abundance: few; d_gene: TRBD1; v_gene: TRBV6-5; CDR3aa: CASNNGQGTEAFF; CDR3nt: TGTGCCAGCAATAATGGACAGGGCACTGAAGCTTTCTTT
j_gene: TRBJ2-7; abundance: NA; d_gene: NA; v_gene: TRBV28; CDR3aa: CASSVQGTSYEQYF; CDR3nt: TGTGCCAGCAGTGTGCAAGGGACTTCCTACGAGCAGTACTTC
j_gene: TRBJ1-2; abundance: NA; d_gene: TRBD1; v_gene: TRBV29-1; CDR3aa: CSVEDWDRDNYGYTF; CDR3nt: TGCAGCGTTGAAGACTGGGACAGAGATAACTATGGCTACACCTTC
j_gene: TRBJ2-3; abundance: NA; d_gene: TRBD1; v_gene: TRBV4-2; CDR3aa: CASSQEPQGVRTDTQYF; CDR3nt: TGTGCCAGCAGCCAAGAACCCCAGGGGGTGCGAACAGATACGCAGTATTTT
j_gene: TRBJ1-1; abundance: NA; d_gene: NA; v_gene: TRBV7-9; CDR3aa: CASSLRGSLLTEAFF; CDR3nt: TGTGCCAGCAGCCTTCGGGGATCTTTGCTCACTGAAGCTTTCTTT
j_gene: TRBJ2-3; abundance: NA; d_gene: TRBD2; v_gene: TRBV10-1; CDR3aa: CASSSDIAGGRDTQYF; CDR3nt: TGCGCCAGCAGCTCAGATATAGCGGGGGGCAGAGATACGCAGTATTTT
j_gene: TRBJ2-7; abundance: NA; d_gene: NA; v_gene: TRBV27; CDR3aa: CASSAILNTNTYEQYF; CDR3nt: TGTGCCAGCAGTGCCATTTTAAATACTAACACCTACGAGCAGTACTTC
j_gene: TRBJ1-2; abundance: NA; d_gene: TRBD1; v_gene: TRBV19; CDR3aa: CASTPYLGQGNYGYTF; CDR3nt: TGTGCCAGTACCCCCTACCTCGGACAGGGAAACTATGGCTACACCTTC
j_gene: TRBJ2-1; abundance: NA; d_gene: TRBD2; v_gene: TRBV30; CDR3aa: CAWSVGGGNEQFF; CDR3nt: TGTGCCTGGAGTGTCGGCGGGGGAAATGAGCAGTTCTTC
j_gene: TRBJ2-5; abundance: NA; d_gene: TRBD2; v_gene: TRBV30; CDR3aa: CASLAGGPVETQYF; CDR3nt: TGTGCCTCTCTAGCGGGGGGCCCTGTGGAGACCCAGTACTTC
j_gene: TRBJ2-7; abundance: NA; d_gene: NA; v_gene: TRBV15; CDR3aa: CATSRQGSSEQYF; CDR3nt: TGTGCCACCAGCAGACAGGGGTCTTCCGAGCAGTACTTC
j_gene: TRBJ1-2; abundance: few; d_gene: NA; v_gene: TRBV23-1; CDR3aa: CASRPQGRRPGYTF; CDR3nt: TGCGCCAGCAGACCACAGGGCAGAAGACCCGGCTACACCTTC
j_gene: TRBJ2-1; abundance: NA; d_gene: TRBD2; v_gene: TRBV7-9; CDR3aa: CASSFEVLPVAGVNEQFF; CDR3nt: TGTGCCAGCAGCTTTGAAGTCTTGCCAGTAGCGGGAGTAAATGAGCAGTTCTTC
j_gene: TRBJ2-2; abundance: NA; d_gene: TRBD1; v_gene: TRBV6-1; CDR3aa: CASSAQEGQGNGELFF; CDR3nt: TGTGCCAGCAGTGCCCAGGAGGGACAGGGAAACGGGGAGCTGTTTTTT
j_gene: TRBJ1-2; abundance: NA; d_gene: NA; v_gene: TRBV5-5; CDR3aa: CASSRLEGDYGYTF; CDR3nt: TGTGCCAGCAGCCGGCTTGAAGGGGACTATGGCTACACCTTC
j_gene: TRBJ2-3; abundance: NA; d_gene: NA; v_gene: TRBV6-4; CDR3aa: CASRDSRSTDTQYF; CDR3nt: TGTGCCAGCAGGGACAGCCGAAGCACAGATACGCAGTATTTT
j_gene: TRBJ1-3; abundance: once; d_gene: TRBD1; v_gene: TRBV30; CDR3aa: CAWTGTGGYTIYF; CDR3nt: TGTGCCTGGACCGGGACAGGGGGTTACACCATATATTTT
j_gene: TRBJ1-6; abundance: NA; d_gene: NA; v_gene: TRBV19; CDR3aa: CASIGGGGSYNSPLHF; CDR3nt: TGTGCCAGTATTGGCGGGGGTGGGTCCTATAATTCACCCCTCCACTTT
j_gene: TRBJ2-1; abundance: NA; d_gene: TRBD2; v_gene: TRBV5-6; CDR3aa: CASMTSGRHLNEQFF; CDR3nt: TGTGCCAGCATGACTAGCGGGAGGCACCTCAATGAGCAGTTCTTC
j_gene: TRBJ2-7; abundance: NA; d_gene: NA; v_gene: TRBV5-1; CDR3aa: CASSPGVYYEQYF; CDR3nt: TGCGCCAGCAGTCCAGGGGTTTATTACGAGCAGTACTTC
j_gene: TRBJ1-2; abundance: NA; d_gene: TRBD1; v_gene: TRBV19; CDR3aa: CASSIGGTAYGYTF; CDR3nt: TGTGCCAGTAGTATAGGCGGGACAGCCTATGGCTACACCTTC
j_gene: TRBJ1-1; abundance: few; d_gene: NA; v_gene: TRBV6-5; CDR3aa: CASSYSRRVKAFF; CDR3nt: TGTGCCAGCAGTTACTCGAGGAGGGTAAAAGCTTTCTTT
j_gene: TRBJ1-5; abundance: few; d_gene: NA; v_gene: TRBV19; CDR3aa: CASSIAGQPQHF; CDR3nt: TGTGCCAGTAGTATTGCCGGTCAGCCCCAGCATTTT
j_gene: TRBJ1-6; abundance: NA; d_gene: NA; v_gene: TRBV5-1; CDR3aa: CASSREQSSSYNSPLHF; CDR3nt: TGCGCCAGCAGCCGGGAACAGAGTAGCTCCTATAATTCACCCCTCCACTTT
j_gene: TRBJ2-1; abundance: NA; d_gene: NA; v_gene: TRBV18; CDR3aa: CTSSPTDKSYNEQFF; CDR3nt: TGTACCAGCTCACCGACAGACAAATCTTACAATGAGCAGTTCTTC
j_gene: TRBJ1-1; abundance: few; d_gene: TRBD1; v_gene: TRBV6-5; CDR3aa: CASSGRTGGFEAFF; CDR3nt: TGTGCCAGCAGTGGACGGACAGGGGGCTTCGAAGCTTTCTTT
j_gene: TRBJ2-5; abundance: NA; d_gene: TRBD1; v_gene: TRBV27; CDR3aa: CASSLRRDRGKETQYF; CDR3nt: TGTGCCAGCAGTTTACGCCGGGACAGGGGGAAAGAGACCCAGTACTTC
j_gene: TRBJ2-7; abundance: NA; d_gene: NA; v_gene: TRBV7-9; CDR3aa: CSSSLYSYEQYF; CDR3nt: TGTTCCAGCAGCTTATACTCCTACGAGCAGTACTTC
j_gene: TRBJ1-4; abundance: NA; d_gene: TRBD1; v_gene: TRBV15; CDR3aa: CATSTYRDRGYEKLFF; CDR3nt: TGTGCCACCAGCACTTACCGGGACAGGGGATATGAAAAACTGTTTTTT
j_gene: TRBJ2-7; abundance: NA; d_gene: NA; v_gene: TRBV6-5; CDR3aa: CASSYKAGGKEQYF; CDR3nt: TGTGCCAGCAGTTACAAGGCTGGGGGGAAAGAGCAGTACTTC